The rows below give T cell receptor beta chains drawn from one sample of a study of T cells in localized non-small cell lung cancer. Clones were sequenced by immunoSEQ multiplex PCR, and TCRdb holds only the in-frame ones, with some missing. Counted here are roughly 30,000 clones, 85% to 95% occurring once; the ten biggest clones make up about 28%. The source was peripheral blood, collected before any cancer treatment. Receptors originate from a female donor over 55 with stage I lung adenocarcinoma. CDR3s include the opening cysteine and the closing phenylalanine or tryptophan. A D gene is named only where the DNA matches it firmly. The listing skips clone size in some rows; elsewhere it reads once, few, many or a size class.

TRBJ1-2,NA,TRBV6-5,NA,TGTGCCAGCAGTCAGGGGAGATGGGGCTACACCTTC,CASSQGRWGYTF
TRBJ2-3,TRBD2,TRBV7-2,once,TGTGCCAGCAGACGAGCGGGGGCCGGCACAGATACGCAGTATTTT,CASRRAGAGTDTQYF
TRBJ1-6,TRBD1,TRBV9,few,TGTGCCAGCAGCGTAGTTGACAGGGGAAATTCACCCCTCCACTTT,CASSVVDRGNSPLHF
TRBJ1-1,NA,TRBV12-5,NA,TGTGCTAGTGGTTTGGGGCAGGGGTGGGTCCCTGAAGCTTTCTTT,CASGLGQGWVPEAFF
TRBJ1-1,TRBD1,TRBV7-6,NA,TGTGCCAGCAGCTTAGCCCCAGACAGGGGTCTTACTGAAGCTTTCTTT,CASSLAPDRGLTEAFF
TRBJ1-2,NA,TRBV18,NA,TGTGCCAGCTCACCACCGTCAAGGGCACGCTATGGCTACACCTTC,CASSPPSRARYGYTF
TRBJ2-2,NA,TRBV15,NA,TGTGCCACCAGCAGAGATCGAATATCCGGGGAGCTGTTTTTT,CATSRDRISGELFF
TRBJ1-2,NA,TRBV28,NA,TGTGCCAGCAGTTTAGCAGGGGCTTACTATGGCTACACCTTC,CASSLAGAYYGYTF
TRBJ2-2,NA,TRBV5-1,NA,TGCGCCAGCAGCTCCAGGGGCGCCGGGGAGCTGTTTTTT,CASSSRGAGELFF
TRBJ2-7,TRBD2,TRBV5-4,NA,TGTGCCAGCAGCTTTAGGGAGGGCGAGCAGTACTTC,CASSFREGEQYF
TRBJ1-2,NA,TRBV7-9,NA,TGTGCCAGCAGCCGTGTCCAGGGGTACAACTATGGCTACACCTTC,CASSRVQGYNYGYTF
TRBJ1-4,TRBD1,TRBV11-2,NA,TGTGCCAGCAGCCCCGGAGACAGGGATGAAAAACTGTTTTTT,CASSPGDRDEKLFF
TRBJ2-7,NA,TRBV29-1,NA,TGCAGCGTTGGCCCAGGGGCCTACGAGCAGTACTTC,CSVGPGAYEQYF
TRBJ1-5,NA,TRBV30,NA,TGTGCCTGGAGTGTACACAGTAGCAATCAGCCCCAGCATTTT,CAWSVHSSNQPQHF
TRBJ1-2,NA,TRBV19,NA,TGTGCCAGCCGACCGGGAGGAGAAAACTATGGCTACACCTTC,CASRPGGENYGYTF
TRBJ1-1,NA,TRBV27,NA,TGTGCCAGCAGTCCCCAGGGGACCGCAAAAGCTTTCTTT,CASSPQGTAKAFF
TRBJ1-2,NA,TRBV6-6,NA,TGTGCCAGCAGTCCCCTACAGACCTATGGCTACACCTTC,CASSPLQTYGYTF
TRBJ2-5,TRBD2,TRBV9,NA,TGTGCCAGCAGCGTAGACCCCCTTGGCGGGGGTAGGAGAGAGACCCAGTACTTC,CASSVDPLGGGRRETQYF
TRBJ1-4,TRBD1,TRBV18,NA,TGTGCCAGCTCACCAGGGACAGGGAATGAAAAACTGTTTTTT,CASSPGTGNEKLFF
TRBJ2-7,NA,TRBV27,NA,TGTGCCAGCAGTTTGTTGATAGGGGGGTTCTCCTACGAGCAGTACTTC,CASSLLIGGFSYEQYF
TRBJ1-1,NA,TRBV27,NA,TGTGCCAGCAGTTTTTCAGGGCAGCTGGTCGCTGAAGCTTTCTTT,CASSFSGQLVAEAFF
TRBJ2-2,NA,TRBV5-1,NA,TGCGCCAGCAGCTCGGACACCACCGGGGAGCTGTTTTTT,CASSSDTTGELFF
TRBJ2-1,TRBD2,TRBV5-1,NA,TGCGCCAGCAGTAGTCTAGCGGGGGCCGACAATGAGCAGTTCTTC,CASSSLAGADNEQFF
TRBJ1-4,NA,TRBV5-1,once,TGCGCCAGCAGCTTGGGAGGGCGGTTTGAAAAACTGTTTTTT,CASSLGGRFEKLFF
TRBJ1-1,TRBD1,TRBV7-9,NA,TGTGTGGGTGGCGGGACAGGGGGCACTGAAGCTTTCTTT,CVGGGTGGTEAFF
TRBJ1-4,NA,TRBV9,NA,TGTGCCAGCAGCCAAGAGGCTGGTAACTGGGGAAAACTGTTTTTT,CASSQEAGNWGKLFF
TRBJ2-2,TRBD1,TRBV6-1,NA,TGTGCCAGCAGTGGCCCCGCGGGACAGGGGAGCCACGGGGAGCTGTTTTTT,CASSGPAGQGSHGELFF
TRBJ2-5,TRBD1,TRBV30,NA,TGTGCCTGGAGCAAGAACAGGGGTCTGGGAGAGACCCAGTACTTC,CAWSKNRGLGETQYF
TRBJ2-7,TRBD2,TRBV18,NA,TGTGCCAGCTCACCCATGACTAGCGGGATCAACGAGCAGTACTTC,CASSPMTSGINEQYF
TRBJ2-7,TRBD2,TRBV18,NA,TGTGCCAGCTCACCCGCGGGAGGGGAGACTTACGAGCAGTACTTC,CASSPAGGETYEQYF
TRBJ1-2,NA,TRBV7-9,NA,TGTGCCAGCAGCTTAGGGTCGGGAGGCGGCTATGGCTACACCTTC,CASSLGSGGGYGYTF
TRBJ2-3,NA,TRBV6-6,NA,TGTGCCAGCAGTTACTCGAAAGTCGGGGGAGATACGCAGTATTTT,CASSYSKVGGDTQYF
TRBJ2-1,NA,TRBV5-4,NA,TGTGCCAGCAGCTTGGCGGCCTCCTTCAATGAGCAGTTCTTC,CASSLAASFNEQFF
TRBJ1-1,TRBD1,TRBV19,NA,TGTGCCAGTCGGGACAGGGGGCCGGTCGACACTGAAGCTTTCTTT,CASRDRGPVDTEAFF
TRBJ1-1,NA,TRBV6-5,NA,TGTGCCAGCAGCCAATTCCGGGAAGAAGCTTTCTTT,CASSQFREEAFF
TRBJ1-4,NA,TRBV2,NA,TGTGCCAGCAGAATTCTGGGGCGGAAGCCGAAGAATGAAAAACTGTTTTTT,CASRILGRKPKNEKLFF
TRBJ2-5,TRBD1,TRBV7-8,NA,TGTGCCAGCAGCTCCGCACAGGGGGCCTTGGAGACCCAGTACTTC,CASSSAQGALETQYF
TRBJ1-1,NA,TRBV7-9,NA,TGTGCCAGCAGCTTATACCTAAACCAAGGGATGAACACTGAAGCTTTCTTT,CASSLYLNQGMNTEAFF
TRBJ2-7,NA,TRBV27,once,TGTGCCAGCAGTTTATCGTTCGCTTCGCCGAAGGGGACCTACGAGCAGTACTTC,CASSLSFASPKGTYEQYF
TRBJ2-5,TRBD2,TRBV30,NA,TGTGCCTGGACTAGCGGGGGGCCCCAGTACTTC,CAWTSGGPQYF
TRBJ1-2,NA,TRBV5-4,NA,TGTGCCAGTGCGCCGGGCCTACAACCCGGTGGCTACACCTTC,CASAPGLQPGGYTF
TRBJ1-4,NA,TRBV30,NA,TGTGCCTGGAGTGAACAGGGTAATGAAAAACTGTTTTTT,CAWSEQGNEKLFF